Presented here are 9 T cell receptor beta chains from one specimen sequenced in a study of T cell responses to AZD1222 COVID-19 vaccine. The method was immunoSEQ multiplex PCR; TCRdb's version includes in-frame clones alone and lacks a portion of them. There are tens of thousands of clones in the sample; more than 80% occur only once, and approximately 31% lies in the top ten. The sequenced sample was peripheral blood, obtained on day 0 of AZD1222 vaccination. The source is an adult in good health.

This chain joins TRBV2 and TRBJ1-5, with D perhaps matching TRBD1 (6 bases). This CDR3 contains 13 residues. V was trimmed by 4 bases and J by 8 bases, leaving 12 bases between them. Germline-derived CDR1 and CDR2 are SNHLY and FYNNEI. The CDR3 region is CASSGRGREPQHF. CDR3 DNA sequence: TGTGCCAGCAGTGGAAGGGGGAGGGAGCCCCAGCATTTT.

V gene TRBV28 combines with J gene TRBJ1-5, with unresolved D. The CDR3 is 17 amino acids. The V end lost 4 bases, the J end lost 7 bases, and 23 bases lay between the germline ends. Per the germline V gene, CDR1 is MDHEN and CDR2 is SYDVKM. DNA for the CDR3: TGTGCCAGCAGTTACCCAACGATCGGGAGACCGAACCAGCCCCAGCATTTT. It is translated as CASSYPTIGRPNQPQHF.

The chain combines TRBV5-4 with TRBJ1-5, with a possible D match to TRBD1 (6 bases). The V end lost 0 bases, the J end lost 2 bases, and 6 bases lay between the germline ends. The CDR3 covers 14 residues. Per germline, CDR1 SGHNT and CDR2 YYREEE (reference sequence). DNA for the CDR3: TGTGCCAGCAGCTTGGACAGGGGCAATCAGCCCCAGCATTTT. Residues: CASSLDRGNQPQHF.

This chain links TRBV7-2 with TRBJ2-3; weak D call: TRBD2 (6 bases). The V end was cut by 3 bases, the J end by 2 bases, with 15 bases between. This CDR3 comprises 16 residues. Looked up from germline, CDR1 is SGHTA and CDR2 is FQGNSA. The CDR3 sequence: CASSLSGHTFTDTQYF. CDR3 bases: TGTGCCAGCAGCTTGAGCGGGCATACTTTCACAGATACGCAGTATTTT.

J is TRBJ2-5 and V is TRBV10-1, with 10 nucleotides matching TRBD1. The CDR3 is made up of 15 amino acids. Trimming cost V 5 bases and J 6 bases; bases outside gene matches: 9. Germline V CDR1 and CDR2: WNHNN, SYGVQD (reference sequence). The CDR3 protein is CASSPGTGDVKTQYF. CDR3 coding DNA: TGCGCCAGCAGTCCCGGGACAGGGGACGTAAAGACCCAGTACTTC.

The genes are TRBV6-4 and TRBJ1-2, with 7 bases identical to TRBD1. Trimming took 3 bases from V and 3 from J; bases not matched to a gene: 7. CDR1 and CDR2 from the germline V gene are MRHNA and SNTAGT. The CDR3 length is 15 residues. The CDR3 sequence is CASSETTGSDYGYTF. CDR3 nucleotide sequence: TGTGCCAGCAGTGAAACGACAGGGAGCGACTATGGCTACACCTTC.

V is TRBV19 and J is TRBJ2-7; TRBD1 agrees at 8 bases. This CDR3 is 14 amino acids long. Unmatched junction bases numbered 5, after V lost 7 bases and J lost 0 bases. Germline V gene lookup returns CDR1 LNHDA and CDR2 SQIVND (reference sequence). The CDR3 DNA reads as TGTGCCAGTACCCCGGGACAGGCCTCCTACGAGCAGTACTTC. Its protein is CASTPGQASYEQYF. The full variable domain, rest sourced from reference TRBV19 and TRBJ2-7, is DGGITQSPKYLFRKEGQNVTLSCEQNLNHDAMYWYRQDPGQGLRLIYYSQIVNDFQKGDIAEGYSVSREKKESFPLTVTSAQKNPTAFYLCASTPGQASYEQYFGPGTRLTVT.

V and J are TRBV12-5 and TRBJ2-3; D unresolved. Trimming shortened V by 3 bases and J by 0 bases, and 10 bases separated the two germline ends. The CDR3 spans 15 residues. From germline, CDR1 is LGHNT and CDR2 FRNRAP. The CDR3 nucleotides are TGTGCTAGTGGTTTAGTGCTAGGCAGCACAGATACGCAGTATTTT. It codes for CASGLVLGSTDTQYF.

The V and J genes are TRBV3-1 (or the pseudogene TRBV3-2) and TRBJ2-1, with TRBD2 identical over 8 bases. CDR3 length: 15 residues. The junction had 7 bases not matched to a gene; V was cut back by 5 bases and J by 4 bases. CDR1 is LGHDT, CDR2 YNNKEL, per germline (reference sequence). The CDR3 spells CASSGTGLAYNEQFF. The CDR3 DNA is TGTGCCAGCAGCGGCACAGGACTAGCATACAATGAGCAGTTCTTC.